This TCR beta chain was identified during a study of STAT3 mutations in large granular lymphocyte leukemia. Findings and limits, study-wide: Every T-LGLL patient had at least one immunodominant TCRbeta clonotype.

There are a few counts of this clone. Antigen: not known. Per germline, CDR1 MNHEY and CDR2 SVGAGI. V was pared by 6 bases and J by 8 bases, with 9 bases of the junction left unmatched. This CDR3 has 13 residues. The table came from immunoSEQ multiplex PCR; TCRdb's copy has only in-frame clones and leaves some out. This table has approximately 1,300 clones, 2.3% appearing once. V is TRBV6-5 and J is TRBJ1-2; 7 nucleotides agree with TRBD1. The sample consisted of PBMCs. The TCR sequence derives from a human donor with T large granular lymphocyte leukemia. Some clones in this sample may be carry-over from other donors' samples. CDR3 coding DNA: TGTGCCAGCAGATCGCCCTCAGGGGGAGGCTACACCTTC. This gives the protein CASRSPSGGGYTF.